The clone carrying this T cell receptor beta chain was found many times. Its antigen is as yet unknown. This sample's TCRbeta library carried unique molecular identifier barcodes. Each CDR3 protein gets one entry after TCRdb re-called the PCR reads with MiXCR. The top ten hold around 14% of the sample, which has 600,000 or so distinct CDR3 sequences, about 23% seen once. CDR1 is SGHRS, CDR2 YFSETQ, per germline. Trimming removed 0 bases from V and 8 bases from J; junction bases left unmatched: 8. CDR3 length: 16 amino acids. These data come from a study of T-cell reconstitution after alpha-beta-depleted transplantation in children. Broader study findings: Once a year had passed after transplant, T-cell counts and diversity came mostly from newly produced T cells. Some patients' high day-60 TCRbeta diversity was attributed to recipient cells surviving conditioning. The origin of alpha-beta T cells about two months after transplant was reportedly several hundred expanded graft clones.

This TCR came from a boy in the first two years of life who had a stem cell transplant for acute myeloid leukemia, so the T cells may come from the graft donor. Sequences were derived from PBMCs, mostly from graft donor cells, sampled 360 days after TCRalphabeta/CD19-depleted stem cell transplant. The chain recombines TRBV5-1 with TRBJ2-1; TRBD2 matches 10 bases. CDR3 bases: TGCGCCAGCAGCTTGGTAAGCGGGGGGGCAGTCTATGAGCAGTTCTTC. Protein sequence: CASSLVSGGAVYEQFF.